Each of the 10 T cell receptor beta chains below was sequenced from the same sample in a study of blood T cell repertoires in COVID-19. Repertoires were generated with immunoSEQ multiplex PCR, while TCRdb's copy carries only in-frame clones and drops some. Among about 320,000 clones, more than 75% were seen once, and the ten largest hold 2% to 3%. Sequencing was done on a sample of PBMCs or T cells enriched from blood (not recorded which). The receptors shown here come from a man between 60 and 70 years old who had recovered from COVID-19.

The chain joins TRBV5-8 to TRBJ2-7, with 8 bases fitting TRBD1. This CDR3 is 14 amino acids long. The V segment lost 4 bases and the J segment 0 bases; nucleotides outside the gene matches: 3. From germline, CDR1 is SGHTS and CDR2 YDEGEE. CDR3 DNA sequence: TGTGCCAGCAGCGGGGACAGGATCTCCTACGAGCAGTACTTC. Translating it yields CASSGDRISYEQYF.

This clone was observed once. The gene calls are TRBV7-3 and TRBJ1-3; possible D gene TRBD1, 5 bases. Germline V lookup: CDR1 SGHTA, CDR2 FQGTGA. V was clipped by 4 bases and J by 2 bases, with 15 bases between them. The CDR3 is made up of 16 amino acids. The CDR3 DNA sequence: TGTGCCAGCAGCTCCCGGTGGGGAGGGGCTGGAAACACCATATATTTT. Amino acid sequence: CASSSRWGGAGNTIYF.

This chain joins TRBV2 and TRBJ2-7; no clear D gene. Germline V gene lookup returns CDR1 SNHLY and CDR2 FYNNEI. The CDR3 spans 12 residues. Trimming shortened V by 7 bases and J by 4 bases, and 11 bases separated the two germline ends. Here the CDR3 reads CASTETSYEQYF. DNA for the CDR3: TGTGCCAGCACCGAGACTTCTTACGAGCAGTACTTC.

The chain combines TRBV15 with TRBJ2-7; D not certain. The CDR3 is 13 residues long. V shed 6 bases and J shed 0 bases, with 9 bases lying between them. The germline CDR1 and CDR2 sequences are LNHNV and YYDKDF (reference sequence). This CDR3 reads CATRDFSSYEQYF. CDR3 bases: TGTGCCACCAGAGACTTCAGCTCCTACGAGCAGTACTTC.

This chain joins TRBV15 and TRBJ2-2; 9 bases align to TRBD1. Germline V gene data show CDR1 as LNHNV and CDR2 as YYDKDF (reference sequence). The CDR3 contains 17 residues. With 6 bases clipped from V and 2 bases from J, the junction kept 10 bases outside the gene matches. The CDR3 loop is CATSDRGRLPNTGELFF. In DNA form, the CDR3 reads TGTGCCACCAGTGACAGGGGGAGGCTCCCAAACACCGGGGAGCTGTTTTTT.

The chain uses TRBV30 and TRBJ1-3; 7 nucleotides align to TRBD1. With 3 bases clipped from V and 3 bases from J, the junction kept 2 bases outside the gene matches. The CDR3 is 13 residues long. CDR1 is GTSNPN and CDR2 is SVGIG in the germline V gene (reference sequence). The CDR3 coding sequence is TGTGCCTGGAGCACAGGGGTTGGAAACACCATATATTTT. Translated: CAWSTGVGNTIYF.

J is TRBJ1-1 and V is TRBV15; 10 bases are shared with TRBD1. J gave up 8 bases and V 3 bases, and 6 bases lay outside the gene matches. The CDR3 loop spans 14 amino acids. From germline, CDR1 is LNHNV and CDR2 YYDKDF (reference sequence). CDR3 sequence (DNA): TGTGCCACCAGCAGGGGACAGGGGATTGGGGAAGCTTTCTTT. Translating gives CATSRGQGIGEAFF. Based on the CDR3 plus reference TRBV15 and TRBJ1-1, the full variable domain is DAMVIQNPRYQVTQFGKPVTLSCSQTLNHNVMYWYQQKSSQAPKLLFHYYDKDFNNEADTPDNFQSRRPNTSFCFLDIRSPGLGDTAMYLCATSRGQGIGEAFFGQGTRLTVV.

The genes are TRBV11-3 and TRBJ2-1; possible D gene TRBD1, 5 bases. V lost 0 bases, J lost 0 bases, and 9 bases lay in between. Looked up from germline, CDR1 is SGHNT and CDR2 is YENEEA. The CDR3 runs 16 residues. This CDR3 reads CASSLDGQSSYNEQFF. As DNA, the CDR3 is TGTGCCAGCAGCTTAGACGGACAAAGCTCCTACAATGAGCAGTTCTTC.

The CDR3 here is CASSLPSGPTDEQFF. DNA of the CDR3: TGCGCCAGCAGCTTGCCCAGCGGGCCCACTGATGAGCAGTTCTTC. This sequence joins TRBV5-1 and TRBJ2-1, with D perhaps TRBD2 (6 bases). V was shortened by 1 base and J by 8 bases, with 16 bases between the two germline ends. From germline, CDR1 is SGHRS and CDR2 YFSETQ. The CDR3 runs 15 residues.

The rearrangement links TRBV6-4 to TRBJ2-1; 12 bases line up with TRBD2. V dropped 4 bases and J dropped 8; count of bases not matched to a gene: 9. CDR3 length: 16 amino acids. CDR1 and CDR2 (germline): MRHNA, SNTAGT. CDR3 sequence reads: CASSAASGGAWDEQFF. DNA of the CDR3: TGTGCCAGCAGTGCGGCTAGCGGGGGGGCCTGGGATGAGCAGTTCTTC.